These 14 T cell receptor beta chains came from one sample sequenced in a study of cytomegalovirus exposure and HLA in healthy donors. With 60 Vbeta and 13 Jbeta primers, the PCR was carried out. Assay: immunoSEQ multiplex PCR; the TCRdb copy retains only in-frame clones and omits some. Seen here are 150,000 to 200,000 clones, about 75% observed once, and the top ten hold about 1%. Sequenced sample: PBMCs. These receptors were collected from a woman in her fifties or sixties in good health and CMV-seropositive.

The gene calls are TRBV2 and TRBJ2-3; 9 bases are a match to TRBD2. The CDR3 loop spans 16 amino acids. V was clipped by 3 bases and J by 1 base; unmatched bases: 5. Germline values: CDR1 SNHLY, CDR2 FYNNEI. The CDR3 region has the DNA TGTGCCAGCAGTGATATAGCGGGGGAGCGCACAGATACGCAGTATTTT. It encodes CASSDIAGERTDTQYF.

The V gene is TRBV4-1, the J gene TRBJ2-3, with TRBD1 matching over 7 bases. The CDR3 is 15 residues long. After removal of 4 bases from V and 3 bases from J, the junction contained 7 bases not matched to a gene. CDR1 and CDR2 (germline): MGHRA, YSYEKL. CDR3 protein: CASSRRDSGTDTQYF. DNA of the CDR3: TGCGCCAGCAGCCGTCGGGACAGTGGGACAGATACGCAGTATTTT.

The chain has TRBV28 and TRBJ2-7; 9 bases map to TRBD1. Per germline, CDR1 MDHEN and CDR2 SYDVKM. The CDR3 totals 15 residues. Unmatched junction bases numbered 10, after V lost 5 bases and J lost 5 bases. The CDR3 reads CASSTGQGDDHEQYF. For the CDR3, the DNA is TGTGCCAGCAGTACGGGACAGGGTGACGACCACGAGCAGTACTTC.

For the CDR3, the DNA is TGTGCCAGCAGCCGATGGGAGACTGAAGCTTTCTTT. Translated, it gives CASSRWETEAFF. The rearrangement links TRBV9 to TRBJ1-1; D is undetermined. The CDR3 is made up of 12 amino acids. V was cut by 4 bases and J by 5 bases, with 9 bases left in between. Germline V gene data show CDR1 as SGDLS and CDR2 as YYNGEE.

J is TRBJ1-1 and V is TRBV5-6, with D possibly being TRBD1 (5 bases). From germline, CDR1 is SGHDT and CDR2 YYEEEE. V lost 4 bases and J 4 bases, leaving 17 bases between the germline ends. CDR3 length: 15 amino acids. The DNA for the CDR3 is TGTGCCAGCAGCCCCCCCTCCAGGGCCGGCACTGAAGCTTTCTTT. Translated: CASSPPSRAGTEAFF.

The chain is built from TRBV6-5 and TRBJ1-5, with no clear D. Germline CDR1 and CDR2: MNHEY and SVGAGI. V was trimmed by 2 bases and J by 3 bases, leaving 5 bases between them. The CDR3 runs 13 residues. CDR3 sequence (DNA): TGTGCCAGCAGTTACAGCAACAATCAGCCCCAGCATTTT. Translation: CASSYSNNQPQHF.

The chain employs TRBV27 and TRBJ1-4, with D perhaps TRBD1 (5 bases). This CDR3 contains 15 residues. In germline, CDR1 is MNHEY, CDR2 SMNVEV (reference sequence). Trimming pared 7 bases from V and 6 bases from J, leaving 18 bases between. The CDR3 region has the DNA TGTGCCAGCACTGAAACGGGGGGGTTTCATGAAAAACTGTTTTTT. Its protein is CASTETGGFHEKLFF.

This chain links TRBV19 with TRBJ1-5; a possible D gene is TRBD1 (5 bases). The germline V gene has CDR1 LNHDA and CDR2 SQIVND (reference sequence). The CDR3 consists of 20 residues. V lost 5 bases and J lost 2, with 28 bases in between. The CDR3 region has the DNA TGTGCCAGTAGTGCCCGACGCAGTACTTCCCAGGGTCGCGGCAATCAGCCCCAGCATTTT. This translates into CASSARRSTSQGRGNQPQHF.

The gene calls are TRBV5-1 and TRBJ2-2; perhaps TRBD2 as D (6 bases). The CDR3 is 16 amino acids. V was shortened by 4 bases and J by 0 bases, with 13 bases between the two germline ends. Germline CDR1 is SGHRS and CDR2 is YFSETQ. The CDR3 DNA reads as TGCGCCAGCAGCCCGGCGGGGAGCGCGAACACCGGGGAGCTGTTTTTT. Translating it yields CASSPAGSANTGELFF.

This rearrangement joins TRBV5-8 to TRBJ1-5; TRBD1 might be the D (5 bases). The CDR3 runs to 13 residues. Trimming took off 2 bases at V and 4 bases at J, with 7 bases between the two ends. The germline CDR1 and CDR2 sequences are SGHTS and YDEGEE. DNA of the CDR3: TGTGCCAGCAGCTTCGGGGGAAATCAGCCCCAGCATTTT. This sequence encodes CASSFGGNQPQHF.

In DNA, the CDR3 is TGTGCCAGCAGCTCCACTACTCTGGGACAGGGGGCGTCGAGGGGTTACGAGCAGTACTTC. Its translation: CASSSTTLGQGASRGYEQYF. This sequence joins TRBV5-4 and TRBJ2-7, with 12 bases identical to TRBD1. Trimming at V came to 3 bases and at J to 4 bases, leaving 20 bases not matched to a gene. CDR1 is SGHNT, CDR2 YYREEE, per germline (reference sequence). This CDR3 comprises 20 residues.

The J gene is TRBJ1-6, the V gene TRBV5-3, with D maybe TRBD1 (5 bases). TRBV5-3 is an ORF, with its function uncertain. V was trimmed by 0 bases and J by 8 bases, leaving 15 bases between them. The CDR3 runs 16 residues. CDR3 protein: CARSLGVRGRDSPLHF. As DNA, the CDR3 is TGTGCCAGAAGCTTGGGCGTGCGGGGGAGGGATTCACCCCTCCACTTT.

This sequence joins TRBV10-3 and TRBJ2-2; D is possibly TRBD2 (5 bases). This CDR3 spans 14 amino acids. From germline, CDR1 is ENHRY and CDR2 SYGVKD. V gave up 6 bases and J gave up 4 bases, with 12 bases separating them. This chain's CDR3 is CAISGLILTGELFF. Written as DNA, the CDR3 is TGTGCCATCAGCGGACTTATCCTCACCGGGGAGCTGTTTTTT.

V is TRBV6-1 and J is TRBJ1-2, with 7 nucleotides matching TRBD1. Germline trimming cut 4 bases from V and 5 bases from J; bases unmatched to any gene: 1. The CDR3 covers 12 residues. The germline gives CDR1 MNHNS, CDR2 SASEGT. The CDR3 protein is CASSGQGYGYTF. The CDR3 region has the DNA TGTGCCAGCAGTGGACAGGGTTATGGCTACACCTTC.